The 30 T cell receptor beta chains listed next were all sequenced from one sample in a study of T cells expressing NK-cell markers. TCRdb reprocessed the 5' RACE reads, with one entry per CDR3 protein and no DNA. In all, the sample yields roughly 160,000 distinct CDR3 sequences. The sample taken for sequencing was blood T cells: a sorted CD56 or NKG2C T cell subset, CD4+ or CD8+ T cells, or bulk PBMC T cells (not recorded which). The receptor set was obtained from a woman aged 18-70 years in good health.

This CDR3 is CASSPRGDNSPLHF. The genes are TRBV18 and TRBJ1-6. The germline CDR1 and CDR2 sequences are KGHSH and LQKENI. CDR3 length equals 14 residues.

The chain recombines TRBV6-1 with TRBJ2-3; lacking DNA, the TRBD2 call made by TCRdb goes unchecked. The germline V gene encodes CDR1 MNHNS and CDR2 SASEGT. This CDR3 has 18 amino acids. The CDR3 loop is CASSERRTSGRRADTQYF.

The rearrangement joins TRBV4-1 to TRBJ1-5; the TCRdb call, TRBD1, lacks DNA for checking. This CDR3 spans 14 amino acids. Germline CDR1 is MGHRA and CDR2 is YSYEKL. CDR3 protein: CASSQVVGPQPQHF.

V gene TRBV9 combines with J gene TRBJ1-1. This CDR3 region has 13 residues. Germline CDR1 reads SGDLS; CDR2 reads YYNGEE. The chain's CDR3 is CASSDETSREAFF.

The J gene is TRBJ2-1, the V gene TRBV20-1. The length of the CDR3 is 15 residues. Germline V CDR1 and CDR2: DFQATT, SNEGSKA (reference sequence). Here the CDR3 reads CSAPEMAGVLHEQFF.

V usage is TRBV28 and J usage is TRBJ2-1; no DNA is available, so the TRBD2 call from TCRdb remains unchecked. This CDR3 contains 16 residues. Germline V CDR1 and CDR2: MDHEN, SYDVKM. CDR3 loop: CASSLLGGLSYNEQFF.

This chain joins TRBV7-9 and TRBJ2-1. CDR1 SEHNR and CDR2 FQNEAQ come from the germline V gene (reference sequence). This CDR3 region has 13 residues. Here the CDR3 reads CASSLVGSYEQFF. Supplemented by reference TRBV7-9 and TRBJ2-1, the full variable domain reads DTGVSQNPRHKITKRGQNVTFRCDPISEHNRLYWYRQTLGQGPEFLTYFQNEAQLEKSRLLSDRFSAERPKGSFSTLEIQRTEQGDSAMYLCASSLVGSYEQFFGPGTRLTVL.

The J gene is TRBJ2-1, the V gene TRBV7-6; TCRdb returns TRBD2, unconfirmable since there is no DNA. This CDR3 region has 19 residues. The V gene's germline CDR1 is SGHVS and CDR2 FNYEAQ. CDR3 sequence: CASSSFLTSGSISYNEQFF.

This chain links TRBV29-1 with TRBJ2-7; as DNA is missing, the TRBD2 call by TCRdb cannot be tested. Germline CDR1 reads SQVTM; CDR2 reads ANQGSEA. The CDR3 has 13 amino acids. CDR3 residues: CSVGPTSSYEQYF.

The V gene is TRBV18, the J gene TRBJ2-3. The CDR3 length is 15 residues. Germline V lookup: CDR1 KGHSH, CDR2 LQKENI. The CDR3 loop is CASSPTGSSTDTQYF.

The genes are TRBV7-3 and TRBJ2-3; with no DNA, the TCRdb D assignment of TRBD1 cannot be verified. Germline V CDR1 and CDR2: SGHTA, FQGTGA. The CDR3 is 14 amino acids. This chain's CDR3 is CASSLRRSPDTQYF.

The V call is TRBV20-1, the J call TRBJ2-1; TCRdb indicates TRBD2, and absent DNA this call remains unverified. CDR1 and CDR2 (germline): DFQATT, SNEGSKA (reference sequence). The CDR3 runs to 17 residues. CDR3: CSAREYGGGPRYNEQFF.

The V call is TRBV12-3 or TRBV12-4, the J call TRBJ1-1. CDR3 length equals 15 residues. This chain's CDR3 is CASSLASRSNTEAFF.

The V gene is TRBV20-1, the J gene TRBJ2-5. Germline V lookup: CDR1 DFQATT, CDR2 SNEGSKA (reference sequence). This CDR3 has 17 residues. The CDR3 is CSASVKSLQTFQGTQYF.

The CDR3 region is CSASPILAKNIQYF. The rearrangement joins TRBV20-1 to TRBJ2-4. The CDR3 extends over 14 amino acids. Looked up from germline, CDR1 is DFQATT and CDR2 is SNEGSKA (reference sequence).

The CDR3 spells CASSQVTQGTPLHF. The V call is TRBV3-1, the J call TRBJ1-6; without DNA, the TCRdb call of TRBD1 cannot be checked. Per the germline V gene, CDR1 is LGHDT and CDR2 is YNNKEL (reference sequence). The CDR3 runs to 14 residues.

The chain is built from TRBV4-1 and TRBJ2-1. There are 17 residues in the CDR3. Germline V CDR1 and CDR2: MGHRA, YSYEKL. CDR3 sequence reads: CASSQVIQRSSYNEQFF.

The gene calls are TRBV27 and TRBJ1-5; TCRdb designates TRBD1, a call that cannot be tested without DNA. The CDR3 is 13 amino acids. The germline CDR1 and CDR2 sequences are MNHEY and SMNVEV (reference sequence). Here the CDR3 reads CASSPRTGQPQHF.

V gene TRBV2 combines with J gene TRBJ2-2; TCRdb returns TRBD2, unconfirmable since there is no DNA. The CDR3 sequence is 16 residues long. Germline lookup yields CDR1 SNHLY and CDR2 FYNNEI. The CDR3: CASRTGTLRDTGELFF.

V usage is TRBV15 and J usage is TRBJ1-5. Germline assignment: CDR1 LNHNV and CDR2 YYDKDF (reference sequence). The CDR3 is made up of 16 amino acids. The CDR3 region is CATSRGVHWGNQPQHF.

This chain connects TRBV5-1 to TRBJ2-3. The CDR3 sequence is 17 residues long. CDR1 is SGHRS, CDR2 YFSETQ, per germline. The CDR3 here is CASSATHYVGRADTQYF. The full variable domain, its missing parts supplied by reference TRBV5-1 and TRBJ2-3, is KAGVTQTPRYLIKTRGQQVTLSCSPISGHRSVSWYQQTPGQGLQFLFEYFSETQRNKGNFPGRFSGRQFSNSRSEMNVSTLELGDSALYLCASSATHYVGRADTQYFGPGTRLTVL.

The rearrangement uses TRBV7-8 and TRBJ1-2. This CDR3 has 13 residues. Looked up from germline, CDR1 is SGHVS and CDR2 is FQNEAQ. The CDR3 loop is CASSLYILDGYTF.

CDR3 protein: CASSWKTGGNEQFF. The V call is TRBV5-1, the J call TRBJ2-1; TCRdb proposes TRBD1, but this gene call is untestable without DNA. CDR3 length: 14 residues. CDR1 is SGHRS and CDR2 is YFSETQ in the germline V gene. The full variable domain, completed using reference TRBV5-1 and TRBJ2-1, is KAGVTQTPRYLIKTRGQQVTLSCSPISGHRSVSWYQQTPGQGLQFLFEYFSETQRNKGNFPGRFSGRQFSNSRSEMNVSTLELGDSALYLCASSWKTGGNEQFFGPGTRLTVL.

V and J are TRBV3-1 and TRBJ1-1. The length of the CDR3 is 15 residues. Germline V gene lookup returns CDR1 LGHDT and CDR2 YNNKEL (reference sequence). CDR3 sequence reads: CASNSFQGLNTEAFF.

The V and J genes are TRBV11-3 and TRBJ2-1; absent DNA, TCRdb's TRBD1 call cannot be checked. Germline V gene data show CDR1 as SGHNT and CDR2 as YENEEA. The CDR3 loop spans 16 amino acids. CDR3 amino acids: CASSLGGTGANNEQFF.

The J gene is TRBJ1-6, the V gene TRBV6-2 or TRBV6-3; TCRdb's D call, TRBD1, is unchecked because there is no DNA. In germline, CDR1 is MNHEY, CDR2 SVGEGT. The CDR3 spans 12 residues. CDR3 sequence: CASRTGGTPLHF.

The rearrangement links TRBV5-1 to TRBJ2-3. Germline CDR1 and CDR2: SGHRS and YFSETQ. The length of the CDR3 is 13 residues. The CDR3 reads CASSGHKGDTQYF.

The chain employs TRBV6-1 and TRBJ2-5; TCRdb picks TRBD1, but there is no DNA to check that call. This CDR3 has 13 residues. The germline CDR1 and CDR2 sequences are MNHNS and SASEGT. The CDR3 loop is CASSERDRETQYF.

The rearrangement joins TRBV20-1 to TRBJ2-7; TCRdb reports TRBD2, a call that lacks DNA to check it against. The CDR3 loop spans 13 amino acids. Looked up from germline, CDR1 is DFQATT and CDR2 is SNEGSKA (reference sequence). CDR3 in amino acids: CSARGLGLDEQYF.

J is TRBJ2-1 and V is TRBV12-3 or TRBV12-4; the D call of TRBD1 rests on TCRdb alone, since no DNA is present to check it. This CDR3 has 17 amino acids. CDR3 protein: CASSPARGPSSYNEQFF.